These T cell receptor beta chains were read from a single sample in a study of OX40 agonist ivuxolimab in advanced cancers. The assay was immunoSEQ multiplex PCR, and TCRdb's table has in-frame clones only and misses some. The sample lists tens of thousands of clones, approximately 91% seen once, with 1.5% to 2% in the top ten. The sample in question was CD4+ or CD8+ T cells sorted from blood, obtained in a trial of the OX40 agonist ivuxolimab. The receptor set was obtained from an adult with an advanced solid tumor such as melanoma, head and neck, liver or kidney cancer. Both conserved end residues are part of each CDR3. Each record gives: J gene, V gene, CDR3 protein.

j_call: TRBJ2-1
v_call: TRBV18
cdr3_aa: CASSETGPSYNEQFF

j_call: TRBJ1-5
v_call: TRBV28
cdr3_aa: CASSLTGEAQPQHF

j_call: TRBJ1-1
v_call: TRBV19
cdr3_aa: CASSINGEDTEAFF

j_call: TRBJ1-2
v_call: TRBV2
cdr3_aa: CASSVDINYGYTF

j_call: TRBJ2-3
v_call: TRBV28
cdr3_aa: CASSPIADSTDTQYF

j_call: TRBJ2-2
v_call: TRBV28
cdr3_aa: CASSFLRDQTGELFF

j_call: TRBJ1-4
v_call: TRBV6-1
cdr3_aa: CASREGGRAEKLFF

j_call: TRBJ2-3
v_call: TRBV28
cdr3_aa: CASSPSRTDTQYF

j_call: TRBJ1-4
v_call: TRBV28
cdr3_aa: CASSLRLGPTNEKLFF

j_call: TRBJ1-4
v_call: TRBV28
cdr3_aa: CASSTGGPEKLFF

j_call: TRBJ2-3
v_call: TRBV11-2
cdr3_aa: CASSSNRETDTQYF

j_call: TRBJ1-4
v_call: TRBV7-6
cdr3_aa: CASSLTGLTNEKLFF

j_call: TRBJ1-1
v_call: TRBV5-5
cdr3_aa: CASSFRGVNTEAFF

j_call: TRBJ2-7
v_call: TRBV9
cdr3_aa: CASSRGQGNYEQYF

j_call: TRBJ1-1
v_call: TRBV4-1
cdr3_aa: CASSQVWGMNTEAFF

j_call: TRBJ1-1
v_call: TRBV18
cdr3_aa: CASSPGTGRGTEAFF

j_call: TRBJ2-3
v_call: TRBV9
cdr3_aa: CASSVATTDRGPDTQYF

j_call: TRBJ2-7
v_call: TRBV28
cdr3_aa: CASSSPGQASYEQYF

j_call: TRBJ1-1
v_call: TRBV6-1
cdr3_aa: CASRRETGGETAFF

j_call: TRBJ2-7
v_call: TRBV19
cdr3_aa: CASSSPGTSASYEQYF

j_call: TRBJ2-4
v_call: TRBV4-1
cdr3_aa: CASSQIGGEQYF

j_call: TRBJ2-3
v_call: TRBV5-1
cdr3_aa: CASSSTGLRAGTQYF